One and the same sample provided the 15 T cell receptor beta chains below, sequenced in a study of T-cell memory formation after mild COVID-19. TCRdb ran MiXCR on the 5' RACE reads and lists one entry per CDR3 protein. The sample lists 400,000 to 500,000 distinct CDR3 sequences, 15% to 20% occurring once. The sequencing input was PBMCs or a T cell subset sorted from them (not recorded which). All receptors derive from an adult woman who had mild COVID-19 (a few samples of this study predate the infection). Cell type and time point are not known.

This chain joins TRBV6-5 and TRBJ2-1, with D unresolved. Germline loops: CDR1 MNHEY, CDR2 SVGAGI. The length of the CDR3 is 15 residues. V was shortened by 5 bases and J by 2 bases, with 13 bases between the two germline ends. The CDR3 spells CASSLRLVAYNEQFF. CDR3 DNA: TGTGCCAGCAGTCTCCGACTGGTAGCCTACAATGAGCAGTTCTTC.

The chain carries TRBV7-6 and TRBJ2-2; D uncertain. The CDR3 loop spans 12 amino acids. V was cut by 4 bases and J by 5 bases, with 5 bases left in between. CDR1 and CDR2 from the germline V gene are SGHVS and FNYEAQ. CDR3 sequence: CASSSSTGELFF. CDR3 sequence (DNA): TGTGCCAGCAGCTCGTCTACCGGGGAGCTGTTTTTT. The full variable domain, its missing parts supplied by reference TRBV7-6 and TRBJ2-2, is GAGVSQSPRYKVTKRGQDVALRCDPISGHVSLYWYRQALGQGPEFLTYFNYEAQQDKSGLPNDRFSAERPEGSISTLTIQRTEQRDSAMYRCASSSSTGELFFGEGSRLTVL.

The table lists this clonotype with a few counts. V is TRBV6-5 and J is TRBJ1-2, with D maybe TRBD1 (6 bases). The length of the CDR3 is 15 residues. Trimming pared 2 bases from V and 8 bases from J, leaving 18 bases between. Germline CDR1 MNHEY, CDR2 SVGAGI. The CDR3 sequence is CASSYEGRGARGYTF. In DNA, the CDR3 is TGTGCCAGCAGTTACGAAGGGCGGGGGGCGCGAGGCTACACCTTC.

This chain connects TRBV24-1 to TRBJ2-1; 7 nucleotides line up with TRBD1. CDR1 KGHDR and CDR2 SFDVKD come from the germline V gene. The length of the CDR3 is 13 residues. Trimming took 5 bases from V and 7 from J; bases not matched to a gene: 4. CDR3 residues: CATSVVQGNEQFF. In DNA form, the CDR3 reads TGTGCCACCAGTGTGGTACAGGGGAATGAGCAGTTCTTC.

The V call is TRBV6-5, the J call TRBJ2-1; TRBD2 is a possible D gene (5 bases). Germline loops: CDR1 MNHEY, CDR2 SVGAGI. Trimming shortened V by 4 bases and J by 4 bases, and 17 bases separated the two germline ends. This CDR3 is 16 amino acids long. The CDR3 nucleotides are TGTGCCAGCAGTTTAGATTTCGGGGTAGCGTACAATGAGCAGTTCTTC. Its protein is CASSLDFGVAYNEQFF.

This clonotype has only a few counts. V is TRBV5-5 and J is TRBJ2-7; D is perhaps TRBD1 (5 bases). Germline values: CDR1 SGHKS, CDR2 YYEKEE (reference sequence). V was shortened by 3 bases and J by 4 bases, with 17 bases between the two germline ends. This CDR3 has 15 residues. CDR3 sequence: CASSSGLGAPYEQYF. The CDR3 nucleotides read TGTGCCAGCAGCTCGGGCCTAGGGGCCCCTTACGAGCAGTACTTC.

This clonotype was detected a few times. The CDR3 region is CSVSSALAGVYNEQFF. CDR3 bases: TGCAGCGTCTCTTCAGCCTTAGCGGGAGTCTACAATGAGCAGTTCTTC. This chain connects TRBV29-1 to TRBJ2-1, with 9 bases identical to TRBD2. The CDR3 consists of 16 residues. Trimming at V came to 6 bases and at J to 3 bases, leaving 12 bases not matched to a gene. Germline V gives CDR1 SQVTM, CDR2 ANQGSEA.

This sequence joins TRBV20-1 and TRBJ2-7; TRBD1 agrees at 9 bases. Trimming at V came to 4 bases and at J to 2 bases, leaving 6 bases not matched to a gene. The CDR3 extends over 14 amino acids. Germline lookup yields CDR1 DFQATT and CDR2 SNEGSKA (reference sequence). The CDR3 DNA reads TGCAGTGCTAACCGACAGGGGGGCGCCTACGAGCAGTACTTC. Amino acids: CSANRQGGAYEQYF.

This clonotype has at least ten counts. This chain uses TRBV5-1 with TRBJ2-3, with D perhaps TRBD1 (5 bases). The germline gives CDR1 SGHRS, CDR2 YFSETQ. V lost 4 bases and J 2 bases, leaving 8 bases between the germline ends. This CDR3 spans 13 amino acids. CDR3 bases: TGCGCCAGCAGCCCAGGACACACAGATACGCAGTATTTT. It yields the protein CASSPGHTDTQYF. Combining the CDR3 with reference TRBV5-1 and TRBJ2-3 gives the whole variable domain KAGVTQTPRYLIKTRGQQVTLSCSPISGHRSVSWYQQTPGQGLQFLFEYFSETQRNKGNFPGRFSGRQFSNSRSEMNVSTLELGDSALYLCASSPGHTDTQYFGPGTRLTVL.

The chain's CDR3 is CASSEGGLQETQYF. The CDR3 bases are TGTGCCAGCAGTGAGGGAGGTCTTCAAGAGACCCAGTACTTC. V and J are TRBV6-1 and TRBJ2-5, with TRBD2 as a possible D gene (6 bases). Per germline, CDR1 MNHNS and CDR2 SASEGT. The CDR3 spans 14 residues. The V gene lost 3 bases and the J gene lost 2 bases, with 10 bases spanning the gap.

This clonotype came up a few times. The chain links TRBV29-1 to TRBJ2-1, with D possibly TRBD2 on 6 matching bases. V was cut by 6 bases and J by 5 bases, with 11 bases left in between. The CDR3 extends over 12 amino acids. Germline V gene data show CDR1 as SQVTM and CDR2 as ANQGSEA. The CDR3 is CSVARGNNEQFF. CDR3 DNA sequence: TGCAGCGTGGCGCGGGGTAACAATGAGCAGTTCTTC.

The V gene is TRBV4-1, the J gene TRBJ2-1, with a weak D call TRBD2 (6 bases). The CDR3 is made up of 17 amino acids. V was shortened by 3 bases and J by 0 bases, with 15 bases between the two germline ends. CDR1 and CDR2 (germline): MGHRA, YSYEKL. As DNA, the CDR3 is TGCGCCAGCAGCCAGGGGACTTCTGGTCCCTCCTACAATGAGCAGTTCTTC. Its translation: CASSQGTSGPSYNEQFF.

This clonotype was detected a few times. The V call is TRBV18, the J call TRBJ2-1, with 10 bases matching TRBD2. With 2 bases clipped from V and 7 bases from J, the junction kept 14 bases outside the gene matches. CDR3 length: 18 amino acids. Germline V gives CDR1 KGHSH, CDR2 LQKENI. CDR3 amino acids: CASSPGDKGLAGVNEQFF. The CDR3 DNA sequence: TGTGCCAGCTCACCAGGGGACAAGGGTCTAGCGGGAGTTAATGAGCAGTTCTTC. The complete variable domain, with remaining parts taken from reference TRBV18 and TRBJ2-1, reads NAGVMQNPRHLVRRRGQEARLRCSPMKGHSHVYWYRQLPEEGLKFMVYLQKENIIDESGMPKERFSAEFPKEGPSILRIQQVVRGDSAAYFCASSPGDKGLAGVNEQFFGPGTRLTVL.

The table lists this clonotype with many counts. The chain recombines TRBV24-1 with TRBJ2-2; 10 bases are a match to TRBD1. The CDR3 extends over 15 amino acids. The ends lost 3 bases at V and 7 bases at J; junction bases unmatched: 4. Germline lookup yields CDR1 KGHDR and CDR2 SFDVKD. This chain's CDR3 is CATSDPGQGNGELFF. The CDR3 DNA reads TGTGCCACCAGTGATCCGGGACAGGGGAACGGGGAGCTGTTTTTT.

V is TRBV11-2 and J is TRBJ1-2, with D hard to call. Trimming removed 3 bases at V and 3 bases at J, with 20 bases between. The germline V gene has CDR1 SGHAT and CDR2 FQNNGV. CDR3 size: 17 residues. CDR3 loop: CASSFIRATENYYGYTF. In nucleotides, the CDR3 is TGTGCCAGCAGCTTCATCCGGGCCACAGAAAATTACTATGGCTACACCTTC.